This section outlines one T cell receptor (beta chain) sequence together with its context. Its antigen remains unknown. Unsorted material relied on approximately 90 million PBMCs as the source of genomic DNA. The sample is drawn from a study of shared clonotypes between healthy human individuals. About the study: Ranging from 18 to 49 in age, donors were a couple of women and three men. Study results and limitations: Donor scarcity curtailed the genetic and exposure-history diversity represented herein.

Assay execution proceeded at the deep level. TCRdb keeps only in-frame clones here, not all; method: immunoSEQ multiplex PCR. The repertoire has 400,000 to 600,000 clones, more than 75% of them found once; the top ten carry around 13%. Sequences were obtained from PBMCs. This TCR was recovered from a woman between 40 and 55 years old in good health. Some clones in this sample may be carry-over from other donors' samples.

The CDR3 region has the DNA TGTGCCAGCAGCCCTGCGGACAGGCTGAACACCGGGGAGCTGTTTTTT. Translated, it gives CASSPADRLNTGELFF. The V and J genes are TRBV7-8 and TRBJ2-2; 7 bases agree with TRBD1. Germline V gene sequence: CDR1 SGHVS, CDR2 FQNEAQ. Losses at the gene ends were 5 bases for V and 1 base for J; bases not matched to a gene: 7. The CDR3 spans 16 residues.